The 22 T cell receptor beta chains given below trace back to one sample, sequenced in a study of siplizumab effects on memory and regulatory T cells. The assay was immunoSEQ multiplex PCR, and TCRdb's table has in-frame clones only and misses some. The data show about 72,000 clones, about 90% seen once. Sequencing used CD8+ T cells sorted from blood. The source of these receptors is a human donor in good health.

The rearrangement joins TRBV30 to TRBJ2-7; TRBD2 matches at 13 bases. CDR3 length equals 14 residues. V gave up 5 bases and J gave up 5 bases; unmatched junction bases: 6. Germline loops: CDR1 GTSNPN, CDR2 SVGIG (reference sequence). CDR3 DNA sequence: TGTGCCTGGGCGCTGGGACTAGCGGGAAACGAGCAGTACTTC. Encoded protein: CAWALGLAGNEQYF.

Details on this clone: One end of the junction varies from germline; a read error may be responsible. This chain links TRBV9 with TRBJ1-5; D gene uncertain. The CDR3 spans 13 residues. Germline assignment: CDR1 SGDLS and CDR2 YYNGEE. The CDR3 loop reads CASNVDLAQPQHF. CDR3 sequence (DNA): TGTGCCAGCAACGTAGACCTCGCCCAGCCCCAGCATTTT.

The V call is TRBV27, the J call TRBJ2-7; D is unresolved. This CDR3 has 11 amino acids. Germline-derived CDR1 and CDR2 are MNHEY and SMNVEV (reference sequence). Deletions cut 8 bases from V and 7 bases from J, with 12 bases between. The CDR3 spells CASAVASEQYF. CDR3 coding DNA: TGTGCCAGCGCAGTAGCCAGTGAGCAGTACTTC.

The genes are TRBV19 and TRBJ2-5; D gene ambiguous. Germline CDR1 LNHDA, CDR2 SQIVND (reference sequence). The CDR3 loop spans 11 amino acids. Trimming removed 5 bases from V and 3 bases from J, with 4 bases in between. The CDR3 sequence is CASSAEETQYF. DNA of the CDR3: TGTGCCAGTAGTGCGGAAGAGACCCAGTACTTC.

V usage is TRBV4-1 and J usage is TRBJ2-1; 10 positions agree with TRBD2. The CDR3 is 14 residues long. Losses at the gene ends were 8 bases for V and 4 bases for J; bases not matched to a gene: 5. CDR1 and CDR2 (germline): MGHRA, YSYEKL. The CDR3: CASSGTSEYNEQFF. CDR3 nucleotides: TGCGCCAGCTCCGGGACTAGCGAGTACAATGAGCAGTTCTTC.

J is TRBJ1-1 and V is TRBV5-4; 9 bases are a match to TRBD1. This CDR3 is 13 amino acids long. Per the germline V gene, CDR1 is SGHNT and CDR2 is YYREEE (reference sequence). Trimming at V came to 7 bases and at J to 1 base, leaving 2 bases not matched to a gene. This CDR3 is CASGTGWNTEAFF. CDR3 coding DNA: TGTGCCAGCGGGACAGGGTGGAACACTGAAGCTTTCTTT.

The chain couples TRBV13 to TRBJ2-7; 10 nucleotides agree with TRBD1. This CDR3 has 16 residues. The germline CDR1 and CDR2 sequences are PRHDT and FYEKMQ (reference sequence). The trim removed 4 bases at V and 2 bases at J, leaving 8 bases unmatched. The CDR3 loop is CASSSTSGTGAYEQYF. The CDR3 DNA follows: TGTGCCAGCAGCTCAACCTCCGGGACAGGGGCCTACGAGCAGTACTTC.

The chain uses TRBV11-2 and TRBJ2-7, with 8 bases lining up with TRBD2. CDR1 is SGHAT, CDR2 FQNNGV, per germline. V shed 1 base and J 1 base; nucleotides not matched to a gene: 12. This CDR3 contains 18 residues. The CDR3 bases are TGTGCCAGCAGCTTAGGCTTGTGGGCGGGAGGTGCGTCCTACGAGCAGTACTTC. Translation: CASSLGLWAGGASYEQYF.

As to this clone: The sample contains more than one DNA sequence encoding this CDR3. This chain connects TRBV5-6 to TRBJ1-2, with TRBD1 as a possible D gene (6 bases). V was clipped by 2 bases and J by 2 bases, with 10 bases between them. The germline V gene has CDR1 SGHDT and CDR2 YYEEEE. This CDR3 is 14 amino acids long. CDR3 amino acids: CASSLDRSNYGYTF. CDR3 in DNA: TGTGCCAGCAGCTTAGACAGGTCCAACTATGGCTACACCTTC.

This rearrangement joins TRBV2 to TRBJ2-7; D is ambiguous. Germline V gene data show CDR1 as SNHLY and CDR2 as FYNNEI. Trimming cost V 11 bases and J 3 bases, with 11 bases left between them. The CDR3 runs 11 residues. The CDR3 protein is CAAGPNYEQYF. The CDR3 DNA is TGTGCCGCCGGACCTAACTACGAGCAGTACTTC.

The chain combines TRBV7-6 with TRBJ2-7, with 9 positions matching TRBD1. The CDR3 sequence is 15 residues long. CDR1 is SGHVS, CDR2 FNYEAQ, per germline. Trimming cost V 0 bases and J 3 bases; bases outside gene matches: 3. DNA for the CDR3: TGTGCCAGCAGCTTAGCGGGACAGGGTAGCTACGAGCAGTACTTC. Translating gives CASSLAGQGSYEQYF.

CDR3 sequence: CASSIGETSYEQYF. In nucleotides, the CDR3 is TGTGCCAGCAGCATAGGGGAAACCTCCTACGAGCAGTACTTC. The chain is built from TRBV5-6 and TRBJ2-7; D is possibly TRBD1 (5 bases). Trimming stripped 4 bases from V and 0 bases from J, with 11 bases between. CDR1 is SGHDT and CDR2 is YYEEEE in the germline V gene. The CDR3 sequence is 14 residues long.

CDR3: CASSSGTGAHGYTF. The CDR3 DNA sequence: TGTGCCAGCAGCTCTGGGACAGGGGCGCATGGCTACACCTTC. This chain connects TRBV11-2 to TRBJ1-2; 10 positions match TRBD1. Per the germline V gene, CDR1 is SGHAT and CDR2 is FQNNGV. The CDR3 totals 14 residues. Trimming at V came to 4 bases and at J to 6 bases, leaving 5 bases not matched to a gene.

The chain couples TRBV7-9 to TRBJ2-3; the D is unclear. Per the germline V gene, CDR1 is SEHNR and CDR2 is FQNEAQ (reference sequence). The CDR3 has 13 residues. The V gene lost 5 bases and the J gene lost 3 bases, with 9 bases spanning the gap. The CDR3 here is CASSPIRTDTQYF. CDR3 in DNA: TGTGCCAGCAGCCCTATCAGGACAGATACGCAGTATTTT.

The chain couples TRBV19 to TRBJ1-1, with 10 bases identical to TRBD1. This CDR3 is built from 17 residues. The ends lost 0 bases at V and 6 bases at J; junction bases unmatched: 10. Per germline, CDR1 LNHDA and CDR2 SQIVND (reference sequence). CDR3 residues: CASSIDRRDRGSPEAFF. The CDR3 DNA reads as TGTGCCAGTAGTATAGATCGCCGGGACAGGGGCTCCCCTGAAGCTTTCTTT. Variable domain in full (rest from reference TRBV19 and TRBJ1-1): DGGITQSPKYLFRKEGQNVTLSCEQNLNHDAMYWYRQDPGQGLRLIYYSQIVNDFQKGDIAEGYSVSREKKESFPLTVTSAQKNPTAFYLCASSIDRRDRGSPEAFFGQGTRLTVV.

The J gene is TRBJ1-6, the V gene TRBV7-9, with 9 bases fitting TRBD1. The CDR3 is 16 amino acids. Germline lookup yields CDR1 SEHNR and CDR2 FQNEAQ (reference sequence). V trimming: 4 bases; J trimming: 4 bases; junction bases outside the gene matches: 5. DNA for the CDR3: TGTGCCAGCAGCTCCCTAGGACAGGGGTATAATTCACCCCTCCACTTT. It encodes CASSSLGQGYNSPLHF.

In DNA form, the CDR3 reads TGTGCCAGCCAGTACTCTGGAAACACCATATATTTT. This encodes CASQYSGNTIYF. This chain links TRBV2 with TRBJ1-3; no firm D call. V dropped 8 bases and J dropped 0 bases, with 5 bases sitting between them. Germline loops: CDR1 SNHLY, CDR2 FYNNEI. The CDR3 loop spans 12 amino acids.

The genes are TRBV27 and TRBJ1-1, with D possibly being TRBD1 (5 bases). The CDR3 has 14 amino acids. Looked up from germline, CDR1 is MNHEY and CDR2 is SMNVEV (reference sequence). Trimming took 4 bases from V and 5 from J, leaving 14 bases between them. Written as DNA, the CDR3 is TGTGCCAGCAGTTGGGGCGGGGTGGGAACTGAAGCTTTCTTT. Translation: CASSWGGVGTEAFF.

This sequence joins TRBV5-1 and TRBJ2-2, with 7 bases fitting TRBD2. Germline V gene data show CDR1 as SGHRS and CDR2 as YFSETQ. The trim removed 2 bases at V and 5 bases at J, leaving 21 bases unmatched. This CDR3 has 20 amino acids. The CDR3 nucleotides read TGCGCCAGCAGCTTCTCCCTAGCGGATCCTAGAAAGAGTCCAACCGGGGAGCTGTTTTTT. Protein product: CASSFSLADPRKSPTGELFF.

The rearrangement uses TRBV6-5 and TRBJ2-2; maybe TRBD2 (5 bases). The CDR3 contains 14 residues. The ends were cut back, 4 bases at V and 4 bases at J, with 10 bases in the middle. Germline values: CDR1 MNHEY, CDR2 SVGAGI. The CDR3 region is CASSFEAGTGELFF. CDR3 coding DNA: TGTGCCAGCAGTTTTGAGGCGGGCACCGGGGAGCTGTTTTTT.

The rearrangement joins TRBV11-2 to TRBJ2-7; D gene ambiguous. Germline V CDR1 and CDR2: SGHAT, FQNNGV. Trimming shortened V by 3 bases and J by 3 bases, and 6 bases separated the two germline ends. The CDR3 is made up of 12 amino acids. CDR3 in DNA: TGTGCCAGCAGCTTGATGGTCTACGAGCAGTACTTC. This gives the protein CASSLMVYEQYF.

The chain carries TRBV27 and TRBJ2-1; maybe TRBD2 (5 bases). The V gene's germline CDR1 is MNHEY and CDR2 SMNVEV (reference sequence). Trimming left V 1 base short and J 0 bases short, with 13 bases between. The CDR3 runs to 17 residues. CDR3 bases: TGTGCCAGCAGTTTATGGAGTAGCGCGAGCTCCTACAATGAGCAGTTCTTC. It is translated as CASSLWSSASSYNEQFF.